These 2 T cell receptor beta chains originate from one sample sequenced in a study of radiation and T cells in renal cell carcinoma. The table came from immunoSEQ multiplex PCR; TCRdb's copy has only in-frame clones and leaves some out. The table records about 140,000 clones, 70% to 90% of them present only once. Time point in this sample: baseline pretreatment blood. Treatment given: 15 Gy SBRT to primary tumor, nephrectomy 4 weeks later. The material sequenced was blood, taken from a patient whose treatment included radiotherapy and nephrectomy. The source is a woman between 50 and 59 years old with renal cell carcinoma.

The chain combines TRBV6-1 with TRBJ1-1; TRBD1 matches at 9 bases. The CDR3 runs 15 residues. J gave up 6 bases and V 4 bases, and 9 bases lay outside the gene matches. Germline V gives CDR1 MNHNS, CDR2 SASEGT. This chain's CDR3 is CASSVFRQGEAEAFF. The CDR3 DNA reads TGTGCCAGCAGTGTCTTCCGACAGGGGGAAGCTGAAGCTTTCTTT.

V and J are TRBV18 and TRBJ1-5, with D unresolved. The V gene lost 3 bases and the J gene lost 6 bases, with 9 bases spanning the gap. The length of the CDR3 is 13 residues. From germline, CDR1 is KGHSH and CDR2 LQKENI. The CDR3 bases are TGTGCCAGCTCACCGAGCCCCCGTCAGCCCCAGCATTTT. Its translation: CASSPSPRQPQHF.